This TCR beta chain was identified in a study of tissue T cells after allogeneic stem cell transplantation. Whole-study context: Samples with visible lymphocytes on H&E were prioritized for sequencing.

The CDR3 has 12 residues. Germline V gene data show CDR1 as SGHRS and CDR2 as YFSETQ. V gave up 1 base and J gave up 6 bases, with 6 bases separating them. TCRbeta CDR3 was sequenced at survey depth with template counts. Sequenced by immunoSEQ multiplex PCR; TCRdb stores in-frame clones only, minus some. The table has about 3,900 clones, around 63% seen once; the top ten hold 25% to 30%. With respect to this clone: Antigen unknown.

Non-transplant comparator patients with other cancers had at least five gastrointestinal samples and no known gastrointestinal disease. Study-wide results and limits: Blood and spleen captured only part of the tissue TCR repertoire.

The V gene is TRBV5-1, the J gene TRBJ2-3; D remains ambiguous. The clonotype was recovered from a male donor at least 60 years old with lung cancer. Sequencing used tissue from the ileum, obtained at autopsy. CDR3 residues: CASSLSDDTQYF. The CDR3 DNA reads TGCGCCAGCAGCTTGTCCGACGATACGCAGTATTTT.